This TCR beta chain was observed in a study of blood T cell repertoires in COVID-19. Turning to the study itself: Nucleic acid was either cDNA or gDNA, and it came from T cells, B-cell-depleted T cells, or PBMCs.

The authors' processing: Amplification of reference gene primers was used by the study to estimate nucleated cell counts. The method was immunoSEQ multiplex PCR; TCRdb's version includes in-frame clones alone and lacks a portion of them. V and J calls and clone size are given by that table; D and trimming were obtained from the DNA. This sample has fewer than 100,000 clones, with roughly four fifths found just once. There are 17 residues in the CDR3. Germline assignment: CDR1 SGHTA and CDR2 FQGNSA. J was trimmed by 5 bases and V by 3 bases; bases with no gene match: 8. The TCR sequence derives from a human donor in a cohort sampled during active COVID-19. The V call is TRBV7-2, the J call TRBJ2-7; 15 nucleotides match TRBD2. The sequenced sample consisted of peripheral blood. The CDR3 DNA is TGTGCCAGCAGCTTCGGACTAGCGGGGGGGCGTCTCGACGAGCAGTACTTC. Translation: CASSFGLAGGRLDEQYF.